These 32 T cell receptor beta chains were all obtained from the same sample, sequenced in a study of CD8+ T cells in alopecia areata. Indicated treatment: oral pan-JAK inhibitor, 5-10 mg twice daily. Sequencing relied on a cDNA template that was reverse transcribed from extracted RNA. The table came from immunoSEQ multiplex PCR; TCRdb's copy has only in-frame clones and leaves some out. The sample yields hundreds of thousands of clones, 60% seen once. The source was CD4+ T cells sorted from blood, collected between weeks 51 and 54, from a patient treated with tofacitinib. All receptors derive from a human donor with alopecia areata.

The rearrangement uses TRBV7-2 and TRBJ2-6, with 7 bases matching TRBD2. The CDR3 is made up of 17 amino acids. Germline V lookup: CDR1 SGHTA, CDR2 FQGNSA. V was clipped by 5 bases and J by 2 bases; unmatched bases: 9. CDR3 in DNA: TGTGCCAGCAGCCCCCCGGTGGGAGGGGCTGGGGCCAACGTCCTGACTTTC. Its protein is CASSPPVGGAGANVLTF.

There are a few counts of this clone. The chain carries TRBV18 and TRBJ2-1, with D perhaps matching TRBD2 (5 bases). The germline V and J ends were trimmed by 0 bases and 12 bases, with 12 bases remaining between them. CDR3 length equals 13 residues. Per the germline V gene, CDR1 is KGHSH and CDR2 is LQKENI. CDR3 in DNA: TGTGCCAGCTCACCACCGACGGGTGAGGGGCAGTTCTTC. Amino acids: CASSPPTGEGQFF.

The J gene is TRBJ1-5, the V gene TRBV27; D gene unclear. The CDR3 length is 14 residues. Germline V gene sequence: CDR1 MNHEY, CDR2 SMNVEV (reference sequence). Trimming took 5 bases from V and 3 from J, leaving 11 bases between them. CDR3 nucleotides: TGTGCCAGCAGTCCCCGCGGCGACAATCAGCCCCAGCATTTT. Translation gives CASSPRGDNQPQHF.

The chain has TRBV30 and TRBJ1-1; the match to TRBD1 covers 8 bases. Trimming removed 3 bases from V and 3 bases from J; junction bases left unmatched: 3. The germline gives CDR1 GTSNPN, CDR2 SVGIG (reference sequence). This CDR3 is 13 amino acids long. The CDR3 DNA is TGTGCCTGGAGAGAACAGGGGGACACTGAAGCTTTCTTT. Translated: CAWREQGDTEAFF.

This chain links TRBV30 with TRBJ1-2; 12 bases are shared with TRBD1. The CDR3 extends over 15 amino acids. V gave up 7 bases and J gave up 5 bases; unmatched junction bases: 11. Germline loops: CDR1 GTSNPN, CDR2 SVGIG (reference sequence). The CDR3 sequence: CASPRDRGPGYGYTF. In DNA, the CDR3 is TGTGCCTCACCCCGGGACAGGGGGCCTGGGTATGGCTACACCTTC.

The chain links TRBV20-1 to TRBJ2-7; D is uncertain. V was cut by 7 bases and J by 3 bases, with 10 bases left in between. Germline V gene lookup returns CDR1 DFQATT and CDR2 SNEGSKA (reference sequence). There are 11 residues in the CDR3. The DNA for the CDR3 is TGCAGTGGCCTCGAGAGCTACGAGCAGTACTTC. Translated: CSGLESYEQYF.

The V gene is TRBV14, the J gene TRBJ1-2, with D unresolved. The CDR3 covers 13 residues. CDR1 and CDR2 from the germline V gene are SGHDN and FVKESK. V was pared by 1 base and J by 4 bases, with 7 bases between. The CDR3 DNA follows: TGTGCCAGCAGCCAAGGGTCAACCTATGGCTACACCTTC. Amino acids: CASSQGSTYGYTF. Looking up the rest from reference TRBV14 and TRBJ1-2 gives the full variable domain: EAGVTQFPSHSVIEKGQTVTLRCDPISGHDNLYWYRRVMGKEIKFLLHFVKESKQDESGMPNNRFLAERTGGTYSTLKVQPAELEDSGVYFCASSQGSTYGYTFGSGTRLTVV.

This clone was detected only a few times. This chain joins TRBV19 and TRBJ2-1; possibly TRBD2 for D (7 bases). Trimming cost V 1 base and J 4 bases, with 17 bases left between them. Germline CDR1 LNHDA, CDR2 SQIVND (reference sequence). The CDR3 is made up of 17 amino acids. CDR3 nucleotides: TGTGCCAGTAGTATAGTTGGGGGGGCCGGGCTTTACAATGAGCAGTTCTTC. Its protein is CASSIVGGAGLYNEQFF.

The gene calls are TRBV29-1 and TRBJ1-2, with a tentative D call TRBD1 (5 bases). The germline V gene encodes CDR1 SQVTM and CDR2 ANQGSEA. The CDR3 is made up of 12 amino acids. Deletions cut 4 bases from V and 2 bases from J, with 8 bases between. The CDR3 nucleotides are TGCAGCGTTGTAGGGGCCAACTATGGCTACACCTTC. Its protein is CSVVGANYGYTF.

The chain uses TRBV25-1 and TRBJ1-1, with D unclear. The V gene lost 4 bases and the J gene lost 0 bases, with 9 bases spanning the gap. The CDR3 contains 14 residues. Germline V gives CDR1 MGHDK, CDR2 SYGVNS. CDR3 nucleotides: TGTGCCAGCAGTGGGTCAGGTTTGAACACTGAAGCTTTCTTT. Its protein product is CASSGSGLNTEAFF.

This sequence joins TRBV29-1 and TRBJ2-5; D may be TRBD1 (5 bases). This CDR3 is 12 amino acids long. Germline-derived CDR1 and CDR2 are SQVTM and ANQGSEA. With 8 bases removed from V and 4 bases from J, the gap between germline ends came to 14 bases. CDR3 nucleotides: TGCAGCATTAGTCAGGGTAGAGAGACCCAGTACTTC. Translated: CSISQGRETQYF.

This clone was recorded a few times. The CDR3 sequence: CASSGQGFRTNEKLFF. The DNA for the CDR3 is TGTGCCAGCAGTGGACAGGGTTTTCGAACTAATGAAAAACTGTTTTTT. The V gene is TRBV6-1, the J gene TRBJ1-4; 7 nucleotides align to TRBD1. Germline CDR1 and CDR2: MNHNS and SASEGT. The trim removed 4 bases at V and 1 base at J, leaving 6 bases unmatched. The CDR3 has 16 residues.

There are a few counts of this clone. The chain joins TRBV10-3 to TRBJ2-5, with D unresolved. The CDR3 length is 11 residues. Trimming took 3 bases from V and 5 from J, leaving 4 bases between them. Germline CDR1 is ENHRY and CDR2 is SYGVKD. Here the CDR3 DNA reads TGTGCCATCAGTGATAAGGAGACCCAGTACTTC. It translates to CAISDKETQYF.

V and J are TRBV29-1 and TRBJ1-5; 7 bases align to TRBD1. The J segment lost 7 bases and the V segment lost 6 bases, leaving 9 bases of the junction unmatched. Germline CDR1 reads SQVTM; CDR2 reads ANQGSEA. The CDR3 has 13 amino acids. CDR3 amino acids: CSVVPGGGQPQHF. DNA for the CDR3: TGCAGCGTAGTCCCAGGGGGGGGACAGCCCCAGCATTTT.

This chain uses TRBV7-2 with TRBJ2-3; TRBD2 aligns across 7 bases. The junction had 6 bases not matched to a gene; V was cut back by 4 bases and J by 5 bases. Germline V lookup: CDR1 SGHTA, CDR2 FQGNSA. CDR3 length: 14 residues. CDR3 in amino acids: CASSSTSIIDTQYF. The CDR3 nucleotides read TGTGCCAGCAGCTCGACTAGCATAATAGATACGCAGTATTTT.

The V gene is TRBV6-5, the J gene TRBJ1-1, with unresolved D. CDR3 length: 12 residues. The germline V gene has CDR1 MNHEY and CDR2 SVGAGI. Trimming removed 2 bases from V and 9 bases from J, with 10 bases in between. CDR3 loop: CASSYGGEKAFF. CDR3 nucleotides: TGTGCCAGCAGTTACGGTGGGGAAAAAGCTTTCTTT.

V gene TRBV7-6 combines with J gene TRBJ2-5; D is perhaps TRBD2 (5 bases). Trimming left V 1 base short and J 3 bases short, with 9 bases between. The CDR3 is made up of 14 amino acids. Germline CDR1 SGHVS, CDR2 FNYEAQ. In nucleotides, the CDR3 is TGTGCCAGCAGCTTAGAGTTCGGGGAAGAGACCCAGTACTTC. It is translated as CASSLEFGEETQYF.

The genes are TRBV5-6 and TRBJ2-7; D unclear. The CDR3 is 13 amino acids. Trimming removed 4 bases at V and 3 bases at J, with 11 bases between. Germline values: CDR1 SGHDT, CDR2 YYEEEE. CDR3 sequence (DNA): TGTGCCAGCAGCCGACCCCCGCTCTACGAGCAGTACTTC. It codes for CASSRPPLYEQYF.

This clone came up a few times. The CDR3: CASSTTQLANKETQYF. The DNA for the CDR3 is TGTGCCAGCAGTACGACCCAACTAGCGAACAAAGAGACCCAGTACTTC. The genes are TRBV6-6 and TRBJ2-5; 7 positions agree with TRBD2. Germline lookup yields CDR1 MNHNY and CDR2 SVGAGI (reference sequence). CDR3 length: 16 residues. The ends lost 5 bases at V and 3 bases at J; junction bases unmatched: 12.

The rearrangement links TRBV4-1 to TRBJ1-6; a weak D match, TRBD1 (6 bases). The CDR3 totals 19 residues. The V gene lost 0 bases and the J gene lost 4 bases, with 19 bases spanning the gap. The germline V gene has CDR1 MGHRA and CDR2 YSYEKL. The CDR3 DNA reads TGCGCCAGCAGCCAAGATTTTGGGGCAGGGGAAGGATATAATTCACCCCTCCACTTT. Its translation is CASSQDFGAGEGYNSPLHF.

V and J are TRBV6-6 and TRBJ2-4, with no clear D. Trimming removed 6 bases at V and 8 bases at J, with 11 bases between. CDR1 is MNHNY, CDR2 SVGAGI, per germline (reference sequence). CDR3 length: 12 residues. CDR3 in DNA: TGTGCCAGCAGCAGCTTCGTCGACATTCAGTACTTC. Protein product: CASSSFVDIQYF.

CDR3 nucleotide sequence: TGCGCCAGCAGCTTGGAGGGCCTCGAGGGGAACACTGAAGCTTTCTTT. As protein: CASSLEGLEGNTEAFF. The V gene is TRBV5-1, the J gene TRBJ1-1; D remains ambiguous. CDR1 and CDR2 from the germline V gene are SGHRS and YFSETQ. Trimming removed 0 bases from V and 1 base from J, with 13 bases in between. The CDR3 spans 16 residues.

The V gene is TRBV4-2, the J gene TRBJ1-5, with D hard to call. V shed 0 bases and J shed 4 bases, with 7 bases lying between them. This CDR3 has 14 residues. Germline V gene sequence: CDR1 LGHNA, CDR2 YNFKEQ. The CDR3 loop is CASSQDSLNQPQHF. The DNA of the CDR3 is TGTGCCAGCAGCCAAGACAGTCTAAATCAGCCCCAGCATTTT.

This chain links TRBV9 with TRBJ1-2, with a possible D match to TRBD1 (6 bases). Trimming removed 3 bases from V and 3 bases from J, with 15 bases in between. CDR1 and CDR2 (germline): SGDLS, YYNGEE. The CDR3 contains 15 residues. CDR3 residues: CASSDHSSGDYGYTF. The CDR3 DNA is TGTGCCAGCAGCGATCATAGTTCAGGGGACTATGGCTACACCTTC.

The chain's CDR3 is CATSQHTDTQYF. CDR3 bases: TGTGCCACCAGCCAACACACAGATACGCAGTATTTT. The V call is TRBV15, the J call TRBJ2-3; D gene unclear. V gave up 5 bases and J gave up 2 bases, with 5 bases separating them. CDR3 size: 12 residues. Per the germline V gene, CDR1 is LNHNV and CDR2 is YYDKDF (reference sequence).

This rearrangement joins TRBV2 to TRBJ1-2, with 7 positions matching TRBD1. The CDR3 consists of 14 residues. CDR1 is SNHLY, CDR2 FYNNEI, per germline. V lost 4 bases, J lost 7 bases, and 9 bases stayed unmatched. The CDR3 spells CASSGDSAIRGYTF. CDR3 sequence (DNA): TGTGCCAGCAGTGGGGACAGCGCTATTCGTGGCTACACCTTC.

This clone came up once. The V gene is TRBV30, the J gene TRBJ2-3; D is perhaps TRBD2 (5 bases). This CDR3 contains 12 residues. V lost 3 bases to trimming and J lost 2 bases, with 6 bases between them. Germline V gene lookup returns CDR1 GTSNPN and CDR2 SVGIG (reference sequence). This CDR3 reads CAWRDFTDTQYF. The CDR3 DNA is TGTGCCTGGAGGGACTTCACAGATACGCAGTATTTT.

This chain connects TRBV2 to TRBJ1-2; D remains ambiguous. V was shortened by 1 base and J by 3 bases, with 6 bases between the two germline ends. The germline V gene has CDR1 SNHLY and CDR2 FYNNEI. The CDR3 consists of 13 residues. CDR3 residues: CASSEGRHYGYTF. CDR3 bases: TGTGCCAGCAGTGAAGGCAGGCACTATGGCTACACCTTC.

V usage is TRBV5-6 and J usage is TRBJ1-6, with 7 positions matching TRBD1. Germline V lookup: CDR1 SGHDT, CDR2 YYEEEE. The V and J ends lost 2 bases and 6 bases, in that order; junction bases with no gene match: 14. This CDR3 is built from 18 residues. The CDR3 DNA sequence: TGTGCCAGCAGCTTTCTACAGGGGAACTCGGGTGGTAATTCACCCCTCCACTTT. This translates into CASSFLQGNSGGNSPLHF.

This chain links TRBV27 with TRBJ1-6; TRBD1 matches 11 bases. V dropped 6 bases and J dropped 10; count of bases not matched to a gene: 5. Germline V gene sequence: CDR1 MNHEY, CDR2 SMNVEV (reference sequence). The CDR3 totals 14 residues. CDR3 in amino acids: CASRLWTGGSPLHF. DNA for the CDR3: TGTGCCAGCAGACTCTGGACAGGGGGCTCACCCCTCCACTTT.

The chain's CDR3 is CASSYSNSPLHF. DNA for the CDR3: TGTGCCAGCAGCTACAGTAATTCACCCCTCCACTTT. The gene calls are TRBV2 and TRBJ1-6; no definite D call. This CDR3 comprises 12 residues. Germline assignment: CDR1 SNHLY and CDR2 FYNNEI. Trimming cost V 6 bases and J 6 bases, with 6 bases left between them.

The J gene is TRBJ2-7, the V gene TRBV27; the match to TRBD1 covers 9 bases. There are 15 residues in the CDR3. Unmatched junction bases numbered 11, after V lost 4 bases and J lost 7 bases. CDR1 is MNHEY and CDR2 is SMNVEV in the germline V gene (reference sequence). CDR3 nucleotides: TGTGCCAGCAGTTCGCCGGGACAGGGCACGTGGGAGCAGTACTTC. As protein: CASSSPGQGTWEQYF.